The 5 T cell receptor beta chains below all came from one sample that was sequenced in a study of CD8 T cells in Susac syndrome. RNA totalling about 0.45 to 1 ug underwent reverse transcription with random hexamers. TCRdb recomputed calls from the immunoSEQ multiplex PCR reads with MiXCR, one row per CDR3 protein. The sample lists about 160,000 distinct CDR3 sequences; approximately 93% were seen once. The sample comprised CD4+ T cells from PBMCs. The source is a human donor with multiple sclerosis.

The table lists this clonotype with a count of one. The chain joins TRBV12-3 or TRBV12-4 to TRBJ2-7; possibly TRBD1 or TRBD2 for D (5 bases each). This CDR3 contains 16 residues. Trimming stripped 4 bases from V and 2 bases from J, with 18 bases between. The CDR3 here is CASSSTSWDGTYEQYF. The CDR3 DNA reads TGTGCCAGCAGTTCCACAAGTTGGGACGGAACCTACGAGCAGTACTTC.

The chain links TRBV15 to TRBJ2-3; no firm D call. Trimming cost V 0 bases and J 1 base, with 11 bases left between them. The germline V gene encodes CDR1 LNHNV and CDR2 YYDKDF (reference sequence). CDR3 length: 16 amino acids. CDR3 residues: CATSRDRLRGTDTQYF. The CDR3 region has the DNA TGTGCCACCAGCAGAGATCGGCTCCGGGGCACAGATACGCAGTATTTT.

The chain couples TRBV4-1 to TRBJ2-4; no reliable D call. Looked up from germline, CDR1 is MGHRA and CDR2 is YSYEKL. The CDR3 spans 16 residues. Trimming cost V 4 bases and J 0 bases, with 13 bases left between them. The DNA of the CDR3 is TGCGCCAGCAGCCTAGGGATGCCTTTAGCCAAAAACATTCAGTACTTC. It encodes CASSLGMPLAKNIQYF.

This clonotype was seen only a few times. The chain employs TRBV6-6 and TRBJ2-5; D uncertain. CDR1 and CDR2 (germline): MNHNY, SVGAGI (reference sequence). V lost 8 bases and J 4 bases, leaving 8 bases between the germline ends. The CDR3 has 11 residues. For the CDR3, the DNA is TGTGCCAGCCGGGTCGGAGAGACCCAGTACTTC. Residues: CASRVGETQYF.

J is TRBJ1-5 and V is TRBV7-9; D is undetermined. Trimming left V 5 bases short and J 0 bases short, with 11 bases between. Germline CDR1 reads SEHNR; CDR2 reads FQNEAQ (reference sequence). The CDR3 spans 15 residues. This chain's CDR3 is CASSQAAYSNQPQHF. Written as DNA, the CDR3 is TGTGCCAGCAGCCAGGCCGCTTATAGCAATCAGCCCCAGCATTTT.